This T cell receptor (beta chain) was profiled in a study of T cell changes during pregnancy in multiple sclerosis. TCRdb's copy holds only in-frame clones and misses some; the assay was immunoSEQ multiplex PCR. The sample has some 58,000 clones, about 96% seen once; the top ten hold over 2%. The receptor's source is a female donor with multiple sclerosis, enrolled in a pregnancy study. Specimen: CD8+ T cells from peripheral blood mononuclear cells, collected after pregnancy.

CDR3 in amino acids: CASSPPDGIQETQYF. The CDR3 DNA sequence: TGTGCCAGCTCACCACCGGACGGGATTCAAGAGACCCAGTACTTC. The rearrangement joins TRBV18 to TRBJ2-5, with a tentative D call TRBD2 (5 bases). CDR1 is KGHSH and CDR2 is LQKENI in the germline V gene. Trimming pared 0 bases from V and 2 bases from J, leaving 10 bases between. The CDR3 has 15 amino acids.